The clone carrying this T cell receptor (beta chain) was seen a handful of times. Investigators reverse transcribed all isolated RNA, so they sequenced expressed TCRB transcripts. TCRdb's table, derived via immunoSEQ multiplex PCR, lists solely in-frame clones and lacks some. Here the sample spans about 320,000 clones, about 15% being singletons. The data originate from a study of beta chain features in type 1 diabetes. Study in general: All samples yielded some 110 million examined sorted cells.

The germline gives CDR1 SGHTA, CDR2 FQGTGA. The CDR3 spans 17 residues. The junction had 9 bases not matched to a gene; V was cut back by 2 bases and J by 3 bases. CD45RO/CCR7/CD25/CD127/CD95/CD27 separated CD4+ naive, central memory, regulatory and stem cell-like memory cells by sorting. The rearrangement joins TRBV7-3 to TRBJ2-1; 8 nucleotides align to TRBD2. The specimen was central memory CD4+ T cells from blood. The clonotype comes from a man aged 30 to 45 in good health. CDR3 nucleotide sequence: TGTGCCAGCAGCTTATCCCATGGGAGCGGGAGCTACAATGAGCAGTTCTTC. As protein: CASSLSHGSGSYNEQFF.